Here is one T cell receptor beta chain with its context. Antigen: not known. This record comes from a study of identical twins. Regarding the study as a whole: Sequences that were beta out-of-frame showed weaker excess twin sharing.

CDR1 KGHSH and CDR2 LQKENI come from the germline V gene. V was cut by 0 bases and J by 4 bases, with 8 bases left in between. The CDR3 is made up of 14 amino acids. Each CDR3 protein gets one entry after TCRdb re-called the 5' RACE reads with MiXCR. The sample has about 250,000 distinct CDR3 sequences; approximately 6.8% are singletons. These same data were also listed under a study on yellow fever vaccine responses in identical twins.

The clonotype was recovered from a woman between 18 and 30 years old in good health. Input material: CD8+ T cells sorted from blood. This rearrangement joins TRBV18 to TRBJ2-3; no firm D call. The CDR3 coding sequence is TGTGCCAGCTCACCACCGTATGGGGCAGATACGCAGTATTTT. The encoded protein is CASSPPYGADTQYF.